These 20 T cell receptor beta chains share one sample of origin, sequenced in a study of T cell changes during pregnancy in multiple sclerosis. Sequenced by immunoSEQ multiplex PCR; TCRdb stores in-frame clones only, minus some. The repertoire holds about 81,000 clones, with about 94% as singletons. The specimen comprised peripheral blood, sampled in the third trimester of pregnancy. The receptor source for this set is a female donor with multiple sclerosis, enrolled in a pregnancy study.

This chain joins TRBV5-5 and TRBJ1-5; 7 bases are a match to TRBD1. With V trimmed by 0 bases and J by 4 bases, 4 bases remained unmatched. CDR3 length: 15 amino acids. The germline V gene encodes CDR1 SGHKS and CDR2 YYEKEE (reference sequence). This CDR3 is CASSLVSQGNQPQHF. The CDR3, as DNA: TGTGCCAGCAGCTTGGTATCACAGGGGAATCAGCCCCAGCATTTT.

This sequence joins TRBV15 and TRBJ2-1; a weak D match, TRBD2 (6 bases). The CDR3 consists of 16 residues. CDR1 and CDR2 (germline): LNHNV, YYDKDF (reference sequence). Between the trimmed V and J ends, which lost 0 bases and 6 bases, there was a span of 15 bases. CDR3 protein: CATSRDGGIVGNEQFF. The CDR3 nucleotides are TGTGCCACCAGCAGAGATGGAGGGATAGTTGGCAATGAGCAGTTCTTC.

The V gene is TRBV20-1, the J gene TRBJ1-1; D possibly corresponds to TRBD1 (6 bases). Germline V gene data show CDR1 as DFQATT and CDR2 as SNEGSKA (reference sequence). CDR3 length equals 10 residues. The CDR3 DNA sequence: TGCAGGTTACAGGGAACTGAAGCTTTCTTT. Protein sequence: CRLQGTEAFF.

The chain carries TRBV5-1 and TRBJ1-2; the match to TRBD1 covers 7 bases. J was trimmed by 8 bases and V by 4 bases; bases with no gene match: 8. From germline, CDR1 is SGHRS and CDR2 YFSETQ. This CDR3 is 13 amino acids long. The CDR3 nucleotides are TGCGCCAGCAGCCCTACAGGGGTATCGGGCTACACCTTC. Translating it yields CASSPTGVSGYTF.

This chain links TRBV10-1 with TRBJ2-5; 10 bases fit TRBD1. The V gene end was trimmed by 6 bases and the J gene end by 8 bases; junction bases not matched to a gene: 9. The length of the CDR3 is 14 residues. The germline CDR1 and CDR2 sequences are WNHNN and SYGVQD (reference sequence). The CDR3 spells CASRAPGQGSTQYF. The DNA of the CDR3 is TGCGCCAGCAGGGCCCCGGGACAGGGGAGCACCCAGTACTTC.

The V gene is TRBV5-4, the J gene TRBJ2-7; 8 bases align to TRBD2. From germline, CDR1 is SGHNT and CDR2 YYREEE (reference sequence). This CDR3 spans 14 amino acids. V gave up 4 bases and J gave up 2 bases; unmatched junction bases: 5. CDR3 coding DNA: TGTGCCAGCAGCGATCGGGGGGGAACCTACGAGCAGTACTTC. This sequence encodes CASSDRGGTYEQYF.

The chain employs TRBV11-3 and TRBJ2-5, with 11 bases fitting TRBD2. This CDR3 has 18 residues. Germline-derived CDR1 and CDR2 are SGHNT and YENEEA. V lost 1 base to trimming and J lost 1 base; unmatched junction nucleotides: 8. In DNA, the CDR3 is TGTGCCAGCAGCTTAGGCCTCCCACTAGCGGGGGCCCAAGAGACCCAGTACTTC. Amino acid sequence: CASSLGLPLAGAQETQYF.

Only a few counts were recorded for this clone. V is TRBV19 and J is TRBJ1-5; D perhaps matches TRBD1 (5 bases). The germline gives CDR1 LNHDA, CDR2 SQIVND (reference sequence). The V and J ends lost 7 bases and 3 bases respectively, with 10 bases between them. The CDR3 sequence is 13 residues long. The CDR3 region has the DNA TGTGCCAGTAAGGACAACCTCAATCAGCCCCAGCATTTT. Translation: CASKDNLNQPQHF.

The chain is built from TRBV9 and TRBJ1-1; D unclear. CDR1 and CDR2 from the germline V gene are SGDLS and YYNGEE. V gave up 4 bases and J gave up 4 bases, with 14 bases separating them. The CDR3 spans 14 residues. CDR3 sequence (DNA): TGTGCCAGCAGCCTAGTGTCGGGAGGCACTGAAGCTTTCTTT. Its protein product is CASSLVSGGTEAFF. Complete variable domain (other parts from reference TRBV9 and TRBJ1-1): DSGVTQTPKHLITATGQRVTLRCSPRSGDLSVYWYQQSLDQGLQFLIQYYNGEERAKGNILERFSAQQFPDLHSELNLSSLELGDSALYFCASSLVSGGTEAFFGQGTRLTVV.

The CDR3 is CASSLPPTGSYNSPLHF. In DNA form, the CDR3 reads TGTGCCAGCAGCTTGCCCCCGACAGGCTCCTATAATTCACCCCTCCACTTT. The rearrangement links TRBV5-6 to TRBJ1-6; tentative D call: TRBD1 (6 bases). V was pared by 1 base and J by 0 bases, with 11 bases between. Germline CDR1 SGHDT, CDR2 YYEEEE. This CDR3 has 17 amino acids.

The rearrangement joins TRBV19 to TRBJ1-1; no clear D gene. Between the trimmed V and J ends, which lost 7 bases and 1 base, there was a span of 13 bases. The length of the CDR3 is 14 residues. In germline, CDR1 is LNHDA, CDR2 SQIVND (reference sequence). The CDR3 nucleotides read TGTGCCAGTACCCCTGGAGGGAGGAACACTGAAGCTTTCTTT. It translates to CASTPGGRNTEAFF.

This chain joins TRBV14 and TRBJ2-2; D might be TRBD2 (6 bases). The germline gives CDR1 SGHDN, CDR2 FVKESK. The V end lost 2 bases, the J end lost 1 base, and 11 bases lay between the germline ends. CDR3 length equals 16 residues. The CDR3 DNA reads as TGTGCCAGCAGCCAATCTGGCGGGGTGAACACCGGGGAGCTGTTTTTT. Protein product: CASSQSGGVNTGELFF.

This clone has only a few counts. V and J are TRBV14 and TRBJ1-2, with TRBD1 identical over 7 bases. Unmatched junction bases numbered 12, after V lost 3 bases and J lost 8 bases. The germline V gene has CDR1 SGHDN and CDR2 FVKESK. The length of the CDR3 is 15 residues. CDR3 DNA: TGTGCCAGCAGCCATACGGAAGGGACAGTAGGCGGCTACACCTTC. It specifies CASSHTEGTVGGYTF.

This clone was counted a few times. The chain is built from TRBV2 and TRBJ1-5; 8 nucleotides agree with TRBD1. This CDR3 has 14 amino acids. Losses at the gene ends were 4 bases for V and 7 bases for J; bases not matched to a gene: 6. The V gene's germline CDR1 is SNHLY and CDR2 FYNNEI. The DNA of the CDR3 is TGTGCCAGCAGTGCAAGCGACAGGGGCCAGCCCCAGCATTTT. This translates into CASSASDRGQPQHF.

The chain is built from TRBV5-1 and TRBJ2-7; the D gene is possibly TRBD1 (6 bases). The CDR3 is made up of 15 amino acids. Trimming left V 4 bases short and J 6 bases short, with 20 bases between. From germline, CDR1 is SGHRS and CDR2 YFSETQ. The CDR3 DNA reads TGCGCCAGCAGCGGCAGGGGAAGGGGCGCAACCGAGCAGTACTTC. Amino acids: CASSGRGRGATEQYF.

The chain joins TRBV30 to TRBJ1-3, with 7 nucleotides matching TRBD1. Losses at the gene ends were 2 bases for V and 6 bases for J; bases not matched to a gene: 4. Germline values: CDR1 GTSNPN, CDR2 SVGIG (reference sequence). This CDR3 spans 13 amino acids. CDR3: CAWSLQGPNTIYF. The CDR3, as DNA: TGTGCCTGGAGTTTACAGGGGCCAAACACCATATATTTT.

The J gene is TRBJ1-3, the V gene TRBV7-9; TRBD1 might be the D (5 bases). The V end was cut by 5 bases, the J end by 2 bases, with 16 bases between. Germline-derived CDR1 and CDR2 are SEHNR and FQNEAQ (reference sequence). CDR3 length equals 16 residues. CDR3 residues: CASSPVGGVTGNTIYF. The CDR3 region has the DNA TGTGCCAGCAGCCCCGTCGGAGGGGTTACTGGAAACACCATATATTTT.

This chain links TRBV6-1 with TRBJ2-4, with D possibly matching TRBD1 (6 bases). CDR1 is MNHNS, CDR2 SASEGT, per germline. CDR3 length: 15 amino acids. V was shortened by 1 base and J by 7 bases, with 14 bases between the two germline ends. The CDR3 DNA follows: TGTGCCAGCAGTGAAGTTGCAGGGGCTTTGAACATTCAGTACTTC. It translates to CASSEVAGALNIQYF.

The gene calls are TRBV19 and TRBJ2-1; the match to TRBD2 covers 13 bases. The CDR3 is 18 residues long. Trimming cost V 3 bases and J 2 bases; bases outside gene matches: 7. Germline assignment: CDR1 LNHDA and CDR2 SQIVND (reference sequence). The CDR3 here is CASSISGLAGAAYNEQFF. The CDR3, as DNA: TGTGCCAGTAGTATCTCAGGACTAGCGGGGGCCGCCTACAATGAGCAGTTCTTC.

This clone was detected once. J is TRBJ2-1 and V is TRBV9; 10 positions agree with TRBD1. Germline trimming cut 1 base from V and 8 bases from J; bases unmatched to any gene: 6. Germline loops: CDR1 SGDLS, CDR2 YYNGEE. This CDR3 has 15 amino acids. Here the CDR3 DNA reads TGTGCCAGCAGCGTAAGGACAGGGGGAGAGGATGAGCAGTTCTTC. Translation: CASSVRTGGEDEQFF.